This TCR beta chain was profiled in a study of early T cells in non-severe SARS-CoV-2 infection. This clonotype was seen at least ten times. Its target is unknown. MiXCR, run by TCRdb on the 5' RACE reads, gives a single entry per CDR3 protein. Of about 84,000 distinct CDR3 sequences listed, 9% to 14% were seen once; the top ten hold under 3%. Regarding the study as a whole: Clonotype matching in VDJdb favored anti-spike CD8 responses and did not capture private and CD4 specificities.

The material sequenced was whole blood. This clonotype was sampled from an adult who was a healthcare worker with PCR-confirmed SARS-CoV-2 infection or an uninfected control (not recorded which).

This chain's CDR3 is CSGVLAGVGEQFF. The CDR3 bases are TGCAGTGGCGTCCTAGCGGGAGTCGGTGAGCAGTTCTTC. This chain joins TRBV20-1 and TRBJ2-1, with 10 bases that match TRBD2. CDR1 DFQATT and CDR2 SNEGSKA come from the germline V gene (reference sequence). This CDR3 has 13 residues. The ends lost 7 bases at V and 9 bases at J; junction bases unmatched: 9.